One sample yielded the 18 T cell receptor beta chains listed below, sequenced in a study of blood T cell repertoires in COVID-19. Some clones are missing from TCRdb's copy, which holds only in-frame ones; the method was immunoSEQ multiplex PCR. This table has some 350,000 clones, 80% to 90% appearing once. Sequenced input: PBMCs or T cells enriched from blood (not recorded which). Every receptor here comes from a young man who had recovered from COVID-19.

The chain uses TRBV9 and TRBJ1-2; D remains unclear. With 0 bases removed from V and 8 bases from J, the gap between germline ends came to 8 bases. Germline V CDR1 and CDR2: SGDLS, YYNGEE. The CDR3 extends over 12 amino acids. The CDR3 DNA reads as TGTGCCAGCAGCGTAGAATCGGGGGGCTACACCTTC. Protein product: CASSVESGGYTF.

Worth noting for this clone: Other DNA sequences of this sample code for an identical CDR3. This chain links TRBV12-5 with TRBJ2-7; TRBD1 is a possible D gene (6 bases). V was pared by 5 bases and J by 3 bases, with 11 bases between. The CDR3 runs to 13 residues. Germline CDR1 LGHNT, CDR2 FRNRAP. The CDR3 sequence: CASGTTGSYEQYF. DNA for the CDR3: TGTGCTAGTGGTACAACAGGGAGCTACGAGCAGTACTTC.

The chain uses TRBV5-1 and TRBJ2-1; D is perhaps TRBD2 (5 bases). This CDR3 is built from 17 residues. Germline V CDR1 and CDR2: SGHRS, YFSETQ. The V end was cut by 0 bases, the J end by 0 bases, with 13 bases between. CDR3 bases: TGCGCCAGCAGCTTGGTAGGGCGGGTGAGCTCCTACAATGAGCAGTTCTTC. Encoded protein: CASSLVGRVSSYNEQFF.

As DNA, the CDR3 is TGTGCCAGCGGGCCGGGACAGTCCTACGAGCAGTACTTC. Its protein is CASGPGQSYEQYF. The V and J genes are TRBV27 and TRBJ2-7; TRBD1 agrees at 7 bases. The CDR3 extends over 13 amino acids. J was trimmed by 1 base and V by 8 bases; bases with no gene match: 5. Germline V gene lookup returns CDR1 MNHEY and CDR2 SMNVEV (reference sequence).

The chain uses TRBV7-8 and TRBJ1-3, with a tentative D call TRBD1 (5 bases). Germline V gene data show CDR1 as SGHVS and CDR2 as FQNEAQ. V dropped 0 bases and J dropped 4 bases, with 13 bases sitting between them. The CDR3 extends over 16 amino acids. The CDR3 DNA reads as TGTGCCAGCAGCTTAGCGCAGGGTTCCACCGGAAACACCATATATTTT. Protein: CASSLAQGSTGNTIYF.

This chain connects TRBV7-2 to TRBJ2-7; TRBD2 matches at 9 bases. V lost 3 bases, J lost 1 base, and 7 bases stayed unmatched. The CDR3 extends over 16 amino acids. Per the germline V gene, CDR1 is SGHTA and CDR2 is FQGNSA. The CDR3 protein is CASSFYGLASSYEQYF. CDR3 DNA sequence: TGTGCCAGCAGCTTCTACGGACTAGCGTCGTCCTACGAGCAGTACTTC.

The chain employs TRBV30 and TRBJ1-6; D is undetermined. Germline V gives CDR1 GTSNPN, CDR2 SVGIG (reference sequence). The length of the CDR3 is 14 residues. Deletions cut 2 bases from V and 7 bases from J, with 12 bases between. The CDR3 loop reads CAWSPVSLNSPLHF. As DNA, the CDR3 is TGTGCCTGGAGTCCGGTCTCCCTCAATTCACCCCTCCACTTT.

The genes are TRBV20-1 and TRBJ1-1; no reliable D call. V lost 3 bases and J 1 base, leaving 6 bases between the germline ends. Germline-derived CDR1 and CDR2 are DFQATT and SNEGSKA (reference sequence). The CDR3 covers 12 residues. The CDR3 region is CSASRPNTEAFF. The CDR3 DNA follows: TGCAGTGCTAGTCGTCCGAACACTGAAGCTTTCTTT.

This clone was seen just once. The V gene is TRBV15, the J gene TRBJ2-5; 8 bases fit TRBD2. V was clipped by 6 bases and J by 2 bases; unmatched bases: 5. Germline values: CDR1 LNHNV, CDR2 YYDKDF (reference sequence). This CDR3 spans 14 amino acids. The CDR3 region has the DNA TGTGCCACCAGGAAGCGGGGGCAACAAGAGACCCAGTACTTC. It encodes CATRKRGQQETQYF.

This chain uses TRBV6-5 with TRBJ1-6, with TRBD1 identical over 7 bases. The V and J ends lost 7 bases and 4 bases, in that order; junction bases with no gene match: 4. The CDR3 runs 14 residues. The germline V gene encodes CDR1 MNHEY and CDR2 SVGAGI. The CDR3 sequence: CASTGTEYNSPLHF. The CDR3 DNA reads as TGTGCCAGCACTGGGACAGAGTATAATTCACCCCTCCACTTT.

The CDR3 DNA follows: TGTGCCAGCAGCCGAAGAAGAACAGGGGGCTATGGCTACACCTTC. This gives the protein CASSRRRTGGYGYTF. The V and J genes are TRBV4-2 and TRBJ1-2; 8 bases are shared with TRBD1. Germline lookup yields CDR1 LGHNA and CDR2 YNFKEQ. The CDR3 has 15 residues. V shed 4 bases and J 4 bases; nucleotides not matched to a gene: 8.

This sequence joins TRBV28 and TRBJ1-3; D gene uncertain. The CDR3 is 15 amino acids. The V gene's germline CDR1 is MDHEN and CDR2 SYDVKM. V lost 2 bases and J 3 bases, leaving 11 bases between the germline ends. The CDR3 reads CASSLAGSLGNTIYF. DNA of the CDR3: TGTGCCAGCAGTTTAGCTGGGAGCCTTGGAAACACCATATATTTT.

Written as DNA, the CDR3 is TGTGCCAGCAGCTTACCAGGAAGGTTTTACGAGCAGTACTTC. Its protein is CASSLPGRFYEQYF. The chain links TRBV27 to TRBJ2-7, with unresolved D. The CDR3 is 14 amino acids. Per the germline V gene, CDR1 is MNHEY and CDR2 is SMNVEV (reference sequence). V was clipped by 6 bases and J by 4 bases, with 16 bases between them.

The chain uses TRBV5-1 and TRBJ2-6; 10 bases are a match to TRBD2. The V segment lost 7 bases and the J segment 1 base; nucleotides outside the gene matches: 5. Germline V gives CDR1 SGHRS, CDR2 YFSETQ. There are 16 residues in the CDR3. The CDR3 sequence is CASLGLAASGANVLTF. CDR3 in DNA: TGCGCCAGCTTAGGACTAGCGGCTTCTGGGGCCAACGTCCTGACTTTC.

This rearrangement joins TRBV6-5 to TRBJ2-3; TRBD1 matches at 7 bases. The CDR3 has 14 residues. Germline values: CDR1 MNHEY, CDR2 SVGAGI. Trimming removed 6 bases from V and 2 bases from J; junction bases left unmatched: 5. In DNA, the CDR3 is TGTGCCAGCAGGGAGACAGGGCACACAGATACGCAGTATTTT. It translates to CASRETGHTDTQYF.

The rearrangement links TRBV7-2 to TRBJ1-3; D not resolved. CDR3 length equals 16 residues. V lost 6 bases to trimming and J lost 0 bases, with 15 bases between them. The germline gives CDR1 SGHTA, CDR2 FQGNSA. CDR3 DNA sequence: TGTGCCAGCAGTCTACGGGGTTCAAGCTCTGGAAACACCATATATTTT. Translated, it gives CASSLRGSSSGNTIYF.

As DNA, the CDR3 is TGTGCCAGCAGCTTAGTTTTGGACAGGCCCTACGAGCAGTACTTC. Translating gives CASSLVLDRPYEQYF. The chain is built from TRBV11-2 and TRBJ2-7; 7 bases fit TRBD1. This CDR3 has 15 residues. Germline assignment: CDR1 SGHAT and CDR2 FQNNGV. V shed 1 base, J shed 2 bases, and the junction held 5 bases outside the gene matches.

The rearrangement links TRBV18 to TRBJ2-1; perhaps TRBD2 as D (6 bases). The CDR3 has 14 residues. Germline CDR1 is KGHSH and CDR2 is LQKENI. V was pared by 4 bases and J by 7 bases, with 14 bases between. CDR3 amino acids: CASSRRDRGNEQFF. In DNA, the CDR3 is TGTGCCAGCTCACGAAGGGACCGGGGGAATGAGCAGTTCTTC.